Listed below are T cell receptor beta chains from one sample, sequenced in a study of read filtering for tumor transcriptome and immune sequencing. TCRdb fed the reads into MiXCR, producing one record per CDR3 protein. Among roughly 46,000 distinct CDR3 sequences listed, approximately 12% were seen once. The specimen sequenced was a population of CD138-negative cells sorted from bone marrow. These receptors originate from a donor over 35 with multiple myeloma. CDR3s leave out the opening cysteine and the closing phenylalanine or tryptophan. Each record gives: D gene, clone size, V gene, CDR3 protein. A D gene is named only where the DNA matches it firmly. Clone size is shown for a subset of rows, as once, few, many or a class of expanded clone.

.,many,TRBV2,ASSDRKSTYEQY
.,many,TRBV2,ASSEWLGTNEDEQY
TRBD1,many,TRBV20-1,SARPRTGGLSYEQY
TRBD1,.,TRBV19,ASSVPWDRCSSGANVLT
.,few,TRBV11-2,ASGSDGERLGTDTQY
.,many,TRBV6-1,ASSNIKGTDTQY
.,many,TRBV30,AWITGRPNTEAF
.,many,TRBV7-6,ASSLGQGLVNEQF
TRBD1,many,TRBV30,ASLPGTGSHEQY
.,many,TRBV19,ASSLDGNQPQH
.,many,TRBV10-3,ATMGGIGDTQY
.,many,TRBV5-1,ASSSMTLDSRRSYNEQF
.,many,TRBV7-2,ASSLGSGDTQY
TRBD1,many,TRBV7-9,ASSLSGQGIYNEQF
.,many,TRBV29-1,SVSRGGSYNEQF
TRBD2,many,TRBV3-1,ASSRGRTSGRAPDTDTQY
.,many,TRBV7-6,ASSLARETGELF
.,.,TRBV29-1,SVDSGAHRELF
.,many,TRBV3-1,ASSLAEGYNEQF
TRBD1,medium-sized,TRBV20-1,SALRDRTNEQF
.,.,TRBV9,AGSEGLGWYSTDTQY
TRBD2,many,TRBV3-1,ASSPGLAGFEQY
.,many,TRBV7-2,ASSLVAMNTEAF
TRBD2,once,TRBV5-1,ASSSRKLAGSSYNEQF
TRBD1,many,TRBV7-2,ASSIQQGAPGGQY
.,many,TRBV7-9,ASSLSGNNEQF
TRBD2,many,TRBV19,ASSRVGTSGTYYNEQF
TRBD2,.,TRBV7-8,ASSFHRGPSGSAGTDTQY
TRBD1,many,TRBV5-4,ASSPKGTENTEAF
.,many,TRBV2,ASNGGLSYNEQF
.,many,TRBV11-3,ASSTRDSAQY
TRBD2,many,TRBV5-8,ASSAWTSGVNTGELF
TRBD2,many,TRBV5-1,ASGSGSFSYNEQF
.,many,TRBV9,ASSVRGEKGTEAF
TRBD1,many,TRBV19,ASRETGSYQPQH
.,many,TRBV10-3,AISDSGTQETQY
.,many,TRBV10-2,ASSESTAMQPQH
.,many,TRBV6-1,ASILGLGFYEQY
TRBD2,many,TRBV30,AWSEGLAAPRGGELF
.,many,TRBV30,AWSTGTNYGYT
.,many,TRBV7-2,ASSATIGLPNEQF
.,.,TRBV2,ASSEYGQSSYHEKF
TRBD2,many,TRBV28,ASSPRGGSVNEQF
TRBD2,many,TRBV7-3,ASSLTGRLNEQF
TRBD2,many,TRBV19,ASRRGTSGLNEQF
.,many,TRBV28,ASSLVGGTQH
TRBD1,many,TRBV6-1,AATGTDYGYT
TRBD2,many,TRBV12-5,ASGLRLAEDNEQF
.,.,TRBV7-9,ASSPLAGDANEQF
TRBD1,.,TRBV15,ATSRGNNRGVDSEQF
.,many,TRBV4-3,ASSQDSYAKNIQY
.,many,TRBV28,ASSLSGNNSPLH
TRBD2,once,TRBV29-1,SVVKDGRGYETRY
TRBD1,.,TRBV5-1,ASSAGQGSYEQY
.,many,TRBV6-1,ASSEALGGDTQY
.,many,TRBV24-1,ATSDPDYHNEQF
TRBD2,many,TRBV20-1,SAPTSVYEQY